Detailed here is one TCR beta chain. The target of this receptor is not known. Per-base quality was not reported, and no clone a single base away is much larger than it. The T-cell fraction in tumor and uninvolved lung tissue was provided by TCR sequencing with the immunoSEQ assay. Per the authors' processing: To analyze survival, patients were divided into a high T-cell fraction group (upper tertile) and a low T-cell fraction group (lower two tertiles), and the two groups were compared using a log-rank test. A signed-rank test was used to test paired tumor versus uninvolved lung differences in T-cell fraction. Sourced from immuneACCESS, this table was stored by TCRdb with only in-frame sequences that have V and J called. A share of the clones is absent; for the studies checked, an unresolved V gene accounts for under half, and the remainder has no known explanation. The V and J calls and clone size were taken over from that table, and D and trimming were inferred from the DNA. Counted in this sample were approximately 17,000 clones; roughly 79% of them appeared once. Clones ranked in the top ten supply approximately 5.4% of the sample.

This sample stems from a study of tumor-infiltrating lymphocytes in localized non-small cell lung cancer (dated by TCRdb to the early 2020s). Describing the broader study: The cohort included patients whose samples were collected after neoadjuvant chemotherapy, as well as both smokers and never-smokers and several histologies. From each patient came resected tumor tissue plus uninvolved lung tissue from that same patient, and the uninvolved lung tissue was described as non-adjacent to the tumor. The same patients underwent several integrated assays, with TCR sequencing performed together with flow cytometry, multiplex immunofluorescence, RNA-seq, exome sequencing and proteomics. In total, the ICON cohort was made up of approximately 150 surgical patients who had localized non-small cell lung cancer and whose tumors were resected. The paired tumor versus uninvolved lung comparison of immunoSEQ T-cell fraction included some 50 patients.

In the germline V gene, CDR1 corresponds to SGHVS and CDR2 to FNYEAQ. Including cysteine and phenylalanine, the CDR3 has 17 amino acids. Of all the DNA, just the CDR3 is kept, 51 bases in frame from base 1. Unmatched junction bases come to 13, with V trimmed by 6 bases and J by 5 bases. The first patient joined ICON in 2016, and enrollment wrapped up when the last patient was enrolled in September 2018. A subcohort of 76 patients provided fresh tumor and matched uninvolved tissue for in-depth immune analyses, with TCR sequencing among those analyses. DNA isolated from bulk tissue, without cell sorting, was used for TCR sequencing. The investigation overall reported the following: No association of tumor T-cell fraction from TCR sequencing with recurrence-free survival was found (p = 0.61). TCR-derived T-cell fraction did not differ between the flow cytometry-defined immunotypes IM1 (good prognosis) and IM2 (poor prognosis). Because different pieces of the same tissue were used for different assays, technical variation could not be separated from intratumor heterogeneity. Assay coverage differed among patients according to how much tissue was available, so only a subset of the cohort had TCR sequencing. TCRbeta sequencing supported higher T cell infiltration in tumors than in uninvolved lung tissue, consistent with immunofluorescence CD3 counts.

The receptor was derived from a human donor with non-small cell lung cancer. The V gene is TRBV7-6 and the J gene is TRBJ2-5, and TRBD2 aligns with 12 junction nucleotides. Sequencing input: lung tumor tissue. DNA sequence: TGTGCCAGCAGTTCTCGCAGACTAGCGGGAGATTCCGAGACCCAGTACTTC. Its protein reads: CASSSRRLAGDSETQYF. The CDR3 plus the reference TRBV7-6 and TRBJ2-5 genes for the other parts give the full variable domain: GAGVSQSPRYKVTKRGQDVALRCDPISGHVSLYWYRQALGQGPEFLTYFNYEAQQDKSGLPNDRFSAERPEGSISTLTIQRTEQRDSAMYRCASSSRRLAGDSETQYFGPGTRLLVL.